This T cell receptor beta chain came from a study of OX40 agonist ivuxolimab in advanced cancers. The method was immunoSEQ multiplex PCR; TCRdb's version includes in-frame clones alone and lacks a portion of them. Here the sample spans over 150,000 clones, approximately 94% being singletons. A note on this clone: Its specificity is not known.

Study-wide results and limits: CD4+ and CD8+ blood T cells expanded clonally by week 6 at 0.1 to 3.0 mg/kg.

This clonotype originated in an adult with an advanced solid tumor such as melanoma, head and neck, liver or kidney cancer. The input for sequencing was CD4+ or CD8+ T cells sorted from blood, taken in a trial of the OX40 agonist ivuxolimab.

The CDR3 loop is CASSRQTESYEQYF. The CDR3 DNA reads TGTGCCAGTAGTCGACAGACAGAGTCCTACGAGCAGTACTTC. The chain recombines TRBV19 with TRBJ2-7; possible D gene TRBD1, 5 bases. Per the germline V gene, CDR1 is LNHDA and CDR2 is SQIVND (reference sequence). Trimming cost V 5 bases and J 1 base, with 12 bases left between them. CDR3 size: 14 residues.